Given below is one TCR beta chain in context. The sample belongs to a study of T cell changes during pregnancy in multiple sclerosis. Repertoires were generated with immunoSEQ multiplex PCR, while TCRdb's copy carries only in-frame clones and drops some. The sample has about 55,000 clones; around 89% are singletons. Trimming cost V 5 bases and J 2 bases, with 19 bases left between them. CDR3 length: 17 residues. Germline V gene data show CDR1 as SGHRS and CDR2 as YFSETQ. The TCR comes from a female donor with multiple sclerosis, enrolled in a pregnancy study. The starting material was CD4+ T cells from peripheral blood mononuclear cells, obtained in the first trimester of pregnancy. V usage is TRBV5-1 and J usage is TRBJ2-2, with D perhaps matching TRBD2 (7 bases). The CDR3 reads CASSWGSRGANTGELFF. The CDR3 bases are TGCGCCAGCAGTTGGGGGTCCCGGGGGGCCAACACCGGGGAGCTGTTTTTT.